Shown below are 28 T cell receptor beta chains from a single sample sequenced in a study of shared clonotypes between healthy human individuals. Clones were sequenced by immunoSEQ multiplex PCR, and TCRdb holds only the in-frame ones, with some missing. This table has some 1,900,000 clones, over 85% appearing once. The naive CD8 subset, CD45RO-negative cells positively selected for CCR7, excluded terminally differentiated effector memory CD45RA+ cells. Sequenced input: naive CD8+ T cells sorted from blood. The receptors originated from a young man in good health.

The chain combines TRBV5-1 with TRBJ2-3; TRBD2 matches 9 bases. CDR1 is SGHRS and CDR2 is YFSETQ in the germline V gene. V dropped 0 bases and J dropped 4; count of bases not matched to a gene: 3. The CDR3 is 15 amino acids. The CDR3 DNA sequence: TGCGCCAGCAGCTTGGCTAGCGGGATAGCAGATACGCAGTATTTT. Amino acid sequence: CASSLASGIADTQYF.

This chain joins TRBV4-3 and TRBJ1-3, with unresolved D. CDR1 and CDR2 (germline): LGHNA, YSLEER. This CDR3 spans 16 amino acids. Trimming took 1 base from V and 4 from J, leaving 14 bases between them. The CDR3 DNA is TGCGCCAGCAGCCAAGTACTCGACGGGCCCGGAAACACCATATATTTT. Translated, it gives CASSQVLDGPGNTIYF.

The chain recombines TRBV5-1 with TRBJ1-1; 7 bases map to TRBD1. Germline trimming cut 0 bases from V and 3 bases from J; bases unmatched to any gene: 2. Germline CDR1 and CDR2: SGHRS and YFSETQ. The CDR3 extends over 14 amino acids. As DNA, the CDR3 is TGCGCCAGCAGCTTGGGCAGGGGGGACACTGAAGCTTTCTTT. It specifies CASSLGRGDTEAFF.

DNA for the CDR3: TGTGCCAGAAGCTTATCAGGGACACTCAACCGAAAAAACATTCAGTACTTC. Translated, it gives CARSLSGTLNRKNIQYF. The chain is built from TRBV7-5 and TRBJ2-4; the table names TRBD1, a call not compared with the DNA. TRBV7-5 represents a pseudogene. The length of the CDR3 is 17 residues.

The chain couples TRBV19 to TRBJ2-7; D might be TRBD1 (5 bases). This CDR3 has 14 residues. The germline gives CDR1 LNHDA, CDR2 SQIVND (reference sequence). The V gene lost 5 bases and the J gene lost 2 bases, with 13 bases spanning the gap. CDR3 DNA sequence: TGTGCCAGTAGTGACGGACACGGCGCCTACGAGCAGTACTTC. This encodes CASSDGHGAYEQYF.

The V call is TRBV4-3, the J call TRBJ2-5; 10 nucleotides match TRBD1. Germline CDR1 is LGHNA and CDR2 is YSLEER. The CDR3 spans 16 residues. Trimming took 0 bases from V and 5 from J; bases not matched to a gene: 6. In DNA, the CDR3 is TGCGCCAGCAGCCAAGATTGGGACAGGGGAGGGGAGACCCAGTACTTC. Translation gives CASSQDWDRGGETQYF.

This sequence joins TRBV27 and TRBJ2-5; the D is unclear. Trimming shortened V by 4 bases and J by 4 bases, and 10 bases separated the two germline ends. CDR1 is MNHEY and CDR2 is SMNVEV in the germline V gene (reference sequence). This CDR3 has 13 amino acids. For the CDR3, the DNA is TGTGCCAGCAGTTCGATTATGGGAGAGACCCAGTACTTC. It codes for CASSSIMGETQYF.

This clone was recorded only once. The rearrangement joins TRBV19 to TRBJ1-6; D unresolved. The CDR3 runs to 15 residues. V was pared by 2 bases and J by 5 bases, with 10 bases between. The V gene's germline CDR1 is LNHDA and CDR2 SQIVND (reference sequence). CDR3 sequence (DNA): TGTGCCAGTAGTATAAGTGCCGGTGATAATTCACCCCTCCACTTT. As protein: CASSISAGDNSPLHF.

The chain carries TRBV19 and TRBJ2-7; TRBD1 agrees at 7 bases. V trimming: 5 bases; J trimming: 3 bases; junction bases outside the gene matches: 7. Germline values: CDR1 LNHDA, CDR2 SQIVND (reference sequence). This CDR3 is 14 amino acids long. CDR3 loop: CASSGRDSYYEQYF. CDR3 nucleotides: TGTGCCAGTAGTGGCCGGGACAGCTACTACGAGCAGTACTTC.

This CDR3 is CASSGTDEQYF. The CDR3 DNA is TGTGCCAGCAGTGGGACTGACGAGCAGTACTTC. This chain connects TRBV2 to TRBJ2-7, with D possibly matching TRBD2 (5 bases). CDR1 is SNHLY, CDR2 FYNNEI, per germline. The V end was cut by 4 bases, the J end by 5 bases, with 6 bases between. The CDR3 has 11 residues. Full variable domain (remainder filled in from reference TRBV2 and TRBJ2-7): EPEVTQTPSHQVTQMGQEVILRCVPISNHLYFYWYRQILGQKVEFLVSFYNNEISEKSEIFDDQFSVERPDGSNFTLKIRSTKLEDSAMYFCASSGTDEQYFGPGTRLTVT.

Details on this clone: Germline is not matched at one junction end, which may reflect a read error. The chain couples TRBV7-9 to TRBJ1-2; TRBD1 might be the D (6 bases). This CDR3 spans 14 amino acids. The germline V gene has CDR1 SEHNR and CDR2 FQNEAQ (reference sequence). The CDR3 coding sequence is TGTACCAGCAGACGACAGGAAGACCCCGTAGGCTACACCTTC. This encodes CTSRRQEDPVGYTF.

To note about this clone: This sample includes further DNA sequences coding for the same CDR3. The V call is TRBV27, the J call TRBJ1-2; D may be TRBD1 (6 bases). The germline gives CDR1 MNHEY, CDR2 SMNVEV (reference sequence). The CDR3 extends over 13 amino acids. Trimming shortened V by 3 bases and J by 2 bases, and 7 bases separated the two germline ends. CDR3 region: CASSLGGNYGYTF. Here the CDR3 DNA reads TGTGCCAGCAGTTTGGGGGGCAACTATGGCTACACCTTC.

The rearrangement joins TRBV6-5 to TRBJ1-2; D is ambiguous. CDR3 size: 14 residues. V was clipped by 1 base and J by 4 bases, with 10 bases between them. The germline gives CDR1 MNHEY, CDR2 SVGAGI. CDR3 nucleotide sequence: TGTGCCAGCAGTTACTGGGGTAAGTCCTATGGCTACACCTTC. Its translation is CASSYWGKSYGYTF.

The chain recombines TRBV19 with TRBJ2-7; 7 bases map to TRBD1. Germline V lookup: CDR1 LNHDA, CDR2 SQIVND (reference sequence). V was pared by 2 bases and J by 5 bases, with 15 bases of the junction left unmatched. This CDR3 has 17 amino acids. The CDR3 reads CASSIWGQRQAIDEQYF. CDR3 in DNA: TGTGCCAGTAGTATATGGGGACAGAGGCAGGCTATCGACGAGCAGTACTTC.

CDR3 in DNA: TGTGCCAGCAGCTTCCGAGCGACTGAAGCTTTCTTT. Residues: CASSFRATEAFF. This sequence joins TRBV7-8 and TRBJ1-1; no reliable D call. CDR1 and CDR2 (germline): SGHVS, FQNEAQ. This CDR3 region has 12 residues. The V gene lost 3 bases and the J gene lost 5 bases, with 7 bases spanning the gap.

The rearrangement links TRBV28 to TRBJ1-1, with D possibly matching TRBD1 (5 bases). The germline V gene has CDR1 MDHEN and CDR2 SYDVKM. CDR3 length equals 15 residues. The V gene lost 3 bases and the J gene lost 6 bases, with 17 bases spanning the gap. CDR3 in amino acids: CASSFRDGGNSEAFF. For the CDR3, the DNA is TGTGCCAGCAGTTTCCGGGACGGTGGTAATTCTGAAGCTTTCTTT.

The V call is TRBV27, the J call TRBJ1-1; D is undetermined. Germline V lookup: CDR1 MNHEY, CDR2 SMNVEV (reference sequence). V dropped 2 bases and J dropped 4 bases, with 8 bases sitting between them. This CDR3 spans 13 amino acids. CDR3 protein: CASSLAVSTEAFF. The CDR3, as DNA: TGTGCCAGCAGTTTAGCGGTTTCCACTGAAGCTTTCTTT.

This chain connects TRBV7-9 to TRBJ1-4; 8 nucleotides match TRBD1. V shed 5 bases, J shed 8 bases, and the junction held 7 bases outside the gene matches. Looked up from germline, CDR1 is SEHNR and CDR2 is FQNEAQ (reference sequence). There are 14 residues in the CDR3. The CDR3 is CASSLGTGREKLFF. CDR3 bases: TGTGCCAGCAGCCTCGGGACAGGAAGGGAAAAACTGTTTTTT.

The CDR3 DNA is TGCGCCAGCAGCCAAGATACCACAGGCAACTACTATGGCTACACCTTC. It encodes CASSQDTTGNYYGYTF. The V gene is TRBV4-1, the J gene TRBJ1-2; possible D gene TRBD1, 5 bases. The V end lost 0 bases, the J end lost 3 bases, and 14 bases lay between the germline ends. The CDR3 contains 16 residues. Germline V gene data show CDR1 as MGHRA and CDR2 as YSYEKL.

This clone showed up just once. V is TRBV7-9 and J is TRBJ1-1; possible D gene TRBD1, 5 bases. The germline V gene encodes CDR1 SEHNR and CDR2 FQNEAQ (reference sequence). This CDR3 spans 17 amino acids. V was trimmed by 5 bases and J by 3 bases, leaving 22 bases between them. Here the CDR3 reads CASSVGQGRFLYTEAFF. CDR3 nucleotides: TGTGCCAGCAGCGTGGGTCAGGGTCGTTTTTTGTACACTGAAGCTTTCTTT.

The V gene is TRBV10-1, the J gene TRBJ1-4, with D possibly matching TRBD1 (6 bases). V dropped 8 bases and J dropped 4 bases, with 11 bases sitting between them. This CDR3 contains 13 residues. Germline CDR1 WNHNN, CDR2 SYGVQD (reference sequence). The CDR3 sequence: CASAEGGNEKLFF. CDR3 sequence (DNA): TGCGCCAGCGCCGAAGGGGGTAATGAAAAACTGTTTTTT.

V and J are TRBV5-4 and TRBJ1-2, with 8 bases aligning to TRBD1. V was clipped by 0 bases and J by 3 bases; unmatched bases: 4. The CDR3 is made up of 15 amino acids. Germline values: CDR1 SGHNT, CDR2 YYREEE (reference sequence). The CDR3 DNA follows: TGTGCCAGCAGCTTGGAAGGACAGGGAGACTATGGCTACACCTTC. This codes for CASSLEGQGDYGYTF.

The rearrangement joins TRBV10-1 to TRBJ2-7, with no clear D. Germline-derived CDR1 and CDR2 are WNHNN and SYGVQD (reference sequence). This CDR3 has 12 amino acids. Trimming removed 6 bases at V and 0 bases at J, with 6 bases between. In DNA form, the CDR3 reads TGCGCCAGCAGCCGGACCTCCTACGAGCAGTACTTC. As protein: CASSRTSYEQYF.

The chain has TRBV5-1 and TRBJ1-1; the match to TRBD1 covers 8 bases. The V gene's germline CDR1 is SGHRS and CDR2 YFSETQ. The CDR3 totals 14 residues. The J segment lost 3 bases and the V segment lost 4 bases, leaving 5 bases of the junction unmatched. DNA of the CDR3: TGCGCCAGCAGCGGGACAGGATGGGACACTGAAGCTTTCTTT. The encoded protein is CASSGTGWDTEAFF.

The table lists this clone with a count of one. The CDR3 is CASSAQTSGSPDTQYF. CDR3 coding DNA: TGTGCCAGCAGCGCCCAGACTAGCGGGTCCCCAGATACGCAGTATTTT. The V gene is TRBV13, the J gene TRBJ2-3; 10 bases map to TRBD2. Germline V gene lookup returns CDR1 PRHDT and CDR2 FYEKMQ (reference sequence). The J segment lost 4 bases and the V segment lost 5 bases, leaving 9 bases of the junction unmatched. CDR3 length equals 16 residues.

The J gene is TRBJ2-3, the V gene TRBV4-3, with TRBD2 matching 10 bases. This CDR3 has 17 residues. V lost 0 bases and J lost 4; bases outside the gene matches: 7. Germline CDR1 is LGHNA and CDR2 is YSLEER. The CDR3 region is CASSQDPLAGESDTQYF. The CDR3 DNA reads TGCGCCAGCAGCCAAGATCCCCTAGCGGGAGAATCAGATACGCAGTATTTT.

The gene calls are TRBV27 and TRBJ1-4; perhaps TRBD1 as D (5 bases). Germline loops: CDR1 MNHEY, CDR2 SMNVEV (reference sequence). The CDR3 is made up of 14 amino acids. Trimming took off 5 bases at V and 4 bases at J, with 11 bases between the two ends. The CDR3 protein is CASSRSQGNEKLFF. The CDR3 DNA is TGTGCCAGCAGTCGGAGTCAGGGTAATGAAAAACTGTTTTTT.

This clone was seen more than once but under ten times. The chain recombines TRBV6-5 with TRBJ1-6; D remains ambiguous. The CDR3 extends over 15 amino acids. V lost 7 bases and J 6 bases, leaving 16 bases between the germline ends. Germline V gives CDR1 MNHEY, CDR2 SVGAGI. CDR3 nucleotide sequence: TGTGCCAGCACCGAGCAGTTTCCCGGTAATTCACCCCTCCACTTT. It yields the protein CASTEQFPGNSPLHF.